This TCR beta chain was retrieved from a study of T cell responses to AZD1222 COVID-19 vaccine. Notes on the study in general: Spike regions recognized by vaccine-associated CD4 TCRs spanned the protein, led by 160-218 and 743-854. Seropositive status at baseline applied to only a handful of AZD1222 recipients. Unmutated variant regions reportedly attract nearly half of all spike-specific TCRs.

The protocol was immunoSEQ multiplex PCR, while the TCRdb copy is restricted to in-frame clones and leaves out a portion. The sample holds fewer than 200,000 clones, approximately 90% seen once. Germline lookup yields CDR1 MNHEY and CDR2 SVGEGT. V trimming: 4 bases; J trimming: 6 bases; junction bases outside the gene matches: 12. The CDR3 has 16 residues. Remarks on this clone: The antigen is unknown.

It was second doses at about 4 or about 12 weeks that were pooled. This sequence joins TRBV6-2 or TRBV6-3 and TRBJ1-5; 7 positions match TRBD1. This receptor was taken from an adult who received the AZD1222 COVID-19 vaccine. Here the sequenced sample was peripheral blood, taken 28 days after the second AZD1222 dose. The CDR3 sequence: CASSFTGTQGGQPQHF. The CDR3, as DNA: TGTGCCAGCAGTTTTACCGGGACCCAGGGGGGTCAGCCCCAGCATTTT.